The sequence of this T cell receptor beta chain was determined in a study of identical twins. The V gene end was trimmed by 5 bases and the J gene end by 5 bases; junction bases not matched to a gene: 5. Germline V gene sequence: CDR1 KGHDR, CDR2 SFDVKD. This CDR3 has 14 amino acids. There were only healthy Caucasians among the donors. This clonotype showed up many times. Template switching created a universal primer site, and the cDNA included unique molecular identifiers. Via MiXCR, TCRdb re-called the 5' RACE reads, giving one row per CDR3 protein. Of 650,000 to 800,000 distinct CDR3 sequences in the sample, 8.5% to 9% were seen once. The same sample was also used in a study of yellow fever vaccine responses in identical twins. As that report states: The T cell response to vaccination in identical twins was reportedly partly convergent and partly personalized.

The chain joins TRBV24-1 to TRBJ2-1; 7 bases line up with TRBD2. This clonotype was sampled from a woman between 18 and 29 years old in good health. Sequencing was carried out using PBMCs. The DNA for the CDR3 is TGTGCCACCAGTGGAAGGCTAGCGGACAATGAGCAGTTCTTC. It specifies CATSGRLADNEQFF.